The entry below gives a single TCR beta chain sequence along with its context. It was RNA transcripts that yielded the amplified TCR beta CDR3 regions. The primer set for the first-round RT-PCR of the TCR CDR3 was HTBI. TCRdb reprocessed the multiplex PCR reads via MiXCR and lists one record per CDR3 protein. Of about 640,000 distinct CDR3 sequences listed, approximately 14% are singletons. The sample originates from a study of T cells in Graves' hyperthyroidism and ophthalmopathy. Deletions cut 4 bases from V and 0 bases from J, with 24 bases between. The CDR3 runs 20 residues. Germline V CDR1 and CDR2: LGHDT, YNNKEL (reference sequence).

This sequence joins TRBV3-1 and TRBJ1-4, with D maybe TRBD1 (5 bases). This sequence was found in a woman between 45 and 65 years old with Graves' ophthalmopathy. The source material was blood. The CDR3 protein is CASSRQGRPRQDATNEKLFF. The CDR3 region has the DNA TGTGCCAGCAGCCGGCAGGGAAGGCCCCGTCAGGACGCAACTAATGAAAAACTGTTTTTT.